This record looks at one T cell receptor (beta chain) sequence and its context. Sequencing used immunoSEQ multiplex PCR; TCRdb keeps in-frame clones, though not all of them. This table holds 12,000 to 15,000 clones, approximately 90% found once. The data were obtained in a study of somatic mutations in cytotoxic T cells in rheumatoid arthritis. There are 14 residues in the CDR3. The trim removed 2 bases at V and 7 bases at J, leaving 4 bases unmatched. Germline CDR1 and CDR2: KGHSH and LQKENI. The chain carries TRBV18 and TRBJ1-4; 7 nucleotides align to TRBD1. Sequenced: CD4+ T cells sorted from blood. This clonotype was sampled from an older man with rheumatoid arthritis. In nucleotides, the CDR3 is TGTGCCAGCTCACCAACAGGGGAAGGTGAAAAACTGTTTTTT. Protein sequence: CASSPTGEGEKLFF.